A selection of T cell receptor beta chains follows, all from one sample in a study of T-cell memory formation after mild COVID-19. Using its own MiXCR run on the 5' RACE reads, TCRdb lists one record per CDR3 protein. In the table there are 340,000 or so distinct CDR3 sequences, about an eighth of which are singletons. Sequences were obtained from PBMCs or a T cell subset sorted from them (not recorded which). The receptor source for this set is a man younger than 35 who had mild COVID-19 (a few samples of this study predate the infection). Cell type and time point are not known. Both conserved end residues are part of each CDR3. The D gene is left open where the match is weak. Not every row has a clone size; where given, it reads once, few, many or a size class.

D: -; size: -; J: TRBJ1-5; V: TRBV3-1; DNA: TGTGCCAGCAGCCAATCCGGGGGCAATCAGCCCCAGCATTTT; CDR3: CASSQSGGNQPQHF
D: -; size: few; J: TRBJ2-1; V: TRBV3-1; DNA: TGTGCCAGCAGCCAAGATGCCGCGGGGCTAGCAAGGCGAAATGAGCAGTTCTTC; CDR3: CASSQDAAGLARRNEQFF
D: TRBD2; size: many; J: TRBJ2-5; V: TRBV6-1; DNA: TGTGCCAGCAGCGAACTAGCGGGGGGATCAGAGACCCAGTACTTC; CDR3: CASSELAGGSETQYF
D: TRBD2; size: -; J: TRBJ2-2; V: TRBV20-1; DNA: TGCAGTGCTCCCCTGGGGGGAGGGACCGGGGAGCTGTTTTTT; CDR3: CSAPLGGGTGELFF
D: -; size: few; J: TRBJ2-7; V: TRBV20-1; DNA: TGCAGTGCTACCGGGGGGACAGTGGTGGGCTACGAGCAGTACTTC; CDR3: CSATGGTVVGYEQYF
D: -; size: -; J: TRBJ1-5; V: TRBV7-2; DNA: TGTGCCAGCAGCCGTTATGGGGTCGGGGGATATAGCAATCAGCCCCAGCATTTT; CDR3: CASSRYGVGGYSNQPQHF
D: TRBD1; size: -; J: TRBJ1-2; V: TRBV7-6; DNA: TGTGCCAGCAGCTCCCGGGACAGGGGAGCTAACTATGGCTACACCTTC; CDR3: CASSSRDRGANYGYTF
D: TRBD1; size: few; J: TRBJ2-1; V: TRBV6-5; DNA: TGTGCCAGCAGTTTAATTTCGGGACAGGGCTACAATGAGCAGTTCTTC; CDR3: CASSLISGQGYNEQFF
D: -; size: -; J: TRBJ1-3; V: TRBV20-1; DNA: TGCAGTGCCGACAACTTGAGCTCTGGAAACACCATATATTTT; CDR3: CSADNLSSGNTIYF
D: -; size: -; J: TRBJ1-1; V: TRBV29-1; DNA: TGCAGCGTTGAACTCCTCGGGGTGCCCTATGAAGCTTTCTTT; CDR3: CSVELLGVPYEAFF
D: -; size: many; J: TRBJ2-3; V: TRBV12-3/TRBV12-4; DNA: TGTGCCAGCAGCTTACAGGCTGCTACGCAGTATTTT; CDR3: CASSLQAATQYF
D: TRBD1; size: -; J: TRBJ2-7; V: TRBV6-6; DNA: TGTGCCAGCAGTTACCTACCGGGACAGGCCTACGAGCAGTACTTC; CDR3: CASSYLPGQAYEQYF
D: -; size: few; J: TRBJ1-2; V: TRBV30; DNA: TGTGCCTGCGGGGGAACTAACTATGGCTACACCTTC; CDR3: CACGGTNYGYTF
D: -; size: few; J: TRBJ2-1; V: TRBV7-6; DNA: TGTGCCAGCAGTTCCCGGGCCCCCGGGGGCGCCTACAATGAGCAGTTCTTC; CDR3: CASSSRAPGGAYNEQFF
D: TRBD1; size: once; J: TRBJ2-5; V: TRBV18; DNA: TGTGCCAGCCTCCAAGGGACAGGGGCTCGGGAGACCCAGTACTTC; CDR3: CASLQGTGARETQYF
D: -; size: -; J: TRBJ2-2; V: TRBV19; DNA: TGTGCCAGTACGCCCAACGTCCCCACCGGGGAGCTGTTTTTT; CDR3: CASTPNVPTGELFF
D: -; size: few; J: TRBJ2-1; V: TRBV7-2; DNA: TGTGCCAGCAGCTTAGTGAGGTCCGACGGTGGAAATGAGCAGTTCTTC; CDR3: CASSLVRSDGGNEQFF
D: -; size: few; J: TRBJ1-2; V: TRBV2; DNA: TGTGCCAGCAGCCCCGAGTTGGCAGGGAGGGATGGCTACACCTTC; CDR3: CASSPELAGRDGYTF
D: -; size: few; J: TRBJ2-3; V: TRBV19; DNA: TGTGCCAGCAGTTCGTTGAGGGAGTACCCCACAGATACGCAGTATTTT; CDR3: CASSSLREYPTDTQYF
D: TRBD2; size: few; J: TRBJ2-1; V: TRBV18; DNA: TGTGCCAGCTCACCTGGCGGGGGGGCCGTTTATGAGCAGTTCTTC; CDR3: CASSPGGGAVYEQFF
D: -; size: -; J: TRBJ2-7; V: TRBV7-6; DNA: TGTGCCAGCAGCTTGGCAGGGTCCGAGCAGTACTTC; CDR3: CASSLAGSEQYF
D: -; size: -; J: TRBJ1-1; V: TRBV4-2; DNA: TGTGCCAGCAGCCGAACCGACGGGAACACTGAAGCTTTCTTT; CDR3: CASSRTDGNTEAFF
D: -; size: few; J: TRBJ1-1; V: TRBV2; DNA: TGTGCCAGCAGTGAAGCGGTACAGACGAACACTGAAGCTTTCTTT; CDR3: CASSEAVQTNTEAFF
D: -; size: many; J: TRBJ2-1; V: TRBV7-6; DNA: TGTGCCAGCAGCTTAGTTTATTCGGGAGATGAGCAGTTCTTC; CDR3: CASSLVYSGDEQFF
D: TRBD2; size: -; J: TRBJ2-2; V: TRBV4-2; DNA: TGTGCCAGCAGCCAAGGAGCGGGGGGTGTCACCGGGGAGCTGTTTTTT; CDR3: CASSQGAGGVTGELFF
D: -; size: -; J: TRBJ2-5; V: TRBV6-6; DNA: TGTGCCAGCAGTTACATGGTAGAGACCCAGTACTTC; CDR3: CASSYMVETQYF
D: TRBD2; size: -; J: TRBJ2-3; V: TRBV7-9; DNA: TGTGCCAGCAGGGGCGGGAGGGGCCTCACAGATACGCAGTATTTT; CDR3: CASRGGRGLTDTQYF
D: TRBD1; size: -; J: TRBJ2-2; V: TRBV25-1; DNA: TGTGCCAGCAGTGAGGGACAGGGAAGCGGCACCGGGGAGCTGTTTTTT; CDR3: CASSEGQGSGTGELFF
D: -; size: -; J: TRBJ2-7; V: TRBV18; DNA: TGTGCCAGCTCACCGGTAAGGGGGAATGCCTACGAGCAGTACTTC; CDR3: CASSPVRGNAYEQYF
D: -; size: few; J: TRBJ1-2; V: TRBV12-3/TRBV12-4; DNA: TGTGCCAGCAGCCACGGGCAGGGGTATGGCTACACCTTC; CDR3: CASSHGQGYGYTF
D: TRBD1; size: -; J: TRBJ2-4; V: TRBV19; DNA: TGTGCCAGTAGTGCCCCGACAGGGCTAGCCAAAAACATTCAGTACTTC; CDR3: CASSAPTGLAKNIQYF
D: -; size: -; J: TRBJ2-5; V: TRBV10-3; DNA: TGTGCCATCAGTGAGTCTACGGGGCAAGAGACCCAGTACTTC; CDR3: CAISESTGQETQYF
D: -; size: few; J: TRBJ1-3; V: TRBV20-1; DNA: TGCAGTGCCGACTCGGTAGCAGGAAACACCATATATTTT; CDR3: CSADSVAGNTIYF
D: TRBD2; size: -; J: TRBJ2-3; V: TRBV4-2; DNA: TGTGCCAGCAGCCCCCCGTCTAGCGGGGGGAGAGGGGGCGATACGCAGTATTTT; CDR3: CASSPPSSGGRGGDTQYF
D: -; size: -; J: TRBJ1-1; V: TRBV20-1; DNA: TGCAGTGCTAGAGCCCGGGAGGGTCCGAGCACTGAAGCTTTCTTT; CDR3: CSARAREGPSTEAFF
D: -; size: -; J: TRBJ2-7; V: TRBV20-1; DNA: TGCAGTGCTCTATACGGGGGTTCCTCCTACGAGCAGTACTTC; CDR3: CSALYGGSSYEQYF
D: -; size: -; J: TRBJ1-6; V: TRBV6-6; DNA: TGTGCCAGCGGGGGGCAGGCCTCAATTCCGTCCCTCCACTTT; CDR3: CASGGQASIPSLHF
D: TRBD1; size: -; J: TRBJ1-2; V: TRBV29-1; DNA: TGCAGCGTTGGGTCAGGGGGCAACTATGGCTACACCTTC; CDR3: CSVGSGGNYGYTF
D: -; size: many; J: TRBJ1-4; V: TRBV12-3/TRBV12-4; DNA: TGTGCCAGCAGTTCGCCGGCAGGCGGTGAAAAACTGTTTTTT; CDR3: CASSSPAGGEKLFF
D: TRBD2; size: few; J: TRBJ2-1; V: TRBV12-3/TRBV12-4; DNA: TGTGCCAGCAGTGACATAAGCGGGGGGACCAATGAGCAGTTCTTC; CDR3: CASSDISGGTNEQFF
D: -; size: few; J: TRBJ2-6; V: TRBV4-3; DNA: TGCGCCAGCAGGTACTGGGCGCAGGGAAACTCTGGGGCCAACGTCCTGACTTTC; CDR3: CASRYWAQGNSGANVLTF
D: -; size: -; J: TRBJ2-1; V: TRBV28; DNA: TGTGCCAGCAGTTCGTCGGGGGTAATTAAGCAGTTCTTC; CDR3: CASSSSGVIKQFF
D: TRBD1; size: -; J: TRBJ1-2; V: TRBV5-6; DNA: TGTGCCAGCAGCGCTGAGACAGGGAACTATGGCTACACCTTC; CDR3: CASSAETGNYGYTF
D: TRBD1; size: few; J: TRBJ1-6; V: TRBV28; DNA: TGTGCCAGCAGAACTCGGACAGGGGGCTCCAGGAGCTCCTATAATTCACCCCTCCACTTT; CDR3: CASRTRTGGSRSSYNSPLHF
D: -; size: -; J: TRBJ1-1; V: TRBV19; DNA: TGTGCCTCACTAGATACCACTGAAGCTTTCTTT; CDR3: CASLDTTEAFF
D: TRBD1; size: -; J: TRBJ2-1; V: TRBV20-1; DNA: TGCAGTGGATTACAGGGGGCTTTGGACAATGAGCAGTTCTTC; CDR3: CSGLQGALDNEQFF
D: -; size: -; J: TRBJ1-6; V: TRBV6-5; DNA: TGTGCCAGCAGTTACATGACTACGGGGCATTCACCCCTCCACTTT; CDR3: CASSYMTTGHSPLHF
D: -; size: many; J: TRBJ1-1; V: TRBV12-3/TRBV12-4; DNA: TGTGCCAGCAGTCCGCCTCCCGGACAGAACACTGAAGCTTTCTTT; CDR3: CASSPPPGQNTEAFF
D: TRBD1; size: few; J: TRBJ1-6; V: TRBV18; DNA: TGTGCCAGCTCACTTGCCGGGACAGGGGAATCACCCCTCCACTTT; CDR3: CASSLAGTGESPLHF
D: -; size: -; J: TRBJ2-2; V: TRBV6-5; DNA: TGTGCCAGCAGTTACCCCGGAACCGGGGAGCTGTTTTTT; CDR3: CASSYPGTGELFF
D: TRBD1; size: -; J: TRBJ2-3; V: TRBV24-1; DNA: TGTGCCACCAGTGGTCACCTCTCACGGAACCCGGGACAGGCCCGGAGGACGAACACAGATACGCAGTATTTT; CDR3: CATSGHLSRNPGQARRTNTDTQYF
D: -; size: many; J: TRBJ2-2; V: TRBV20-1; DNA: TGCAGTGCTAGAGATAAAGGGGACACCGGGGAGCTGTTTTTT; CDR3: CSARDKGDTGELFF
D: -; size: few; J: TRBJ1-2; V: TRBV7-2; DNA: TGTGCCAGCAGCTTAGGACAGCCCTATGGCTACACCTTC; CDR3: CASSLGQPYGYTF
D: TRBD2; size: -; J: TRBJ2-1; V: TRBV29-1; DNA: TGCAGCGTTCGGCCTAGCGGGGAGCAGTTCTTC; CDR3: CSVRPSGEQFF
D: -; size: many; J: TRBJ1-2; V: TRBV5-4; DNA: TGTGCCAGCAGCTTGGCGGGGGCGCGTGGCTACACCTTC; CDR3: CASSLAGARGYTF
D: TRBD1; size: -; J: TRBJ2-7; V: TRBV9; DNA: TGTGCCAGCAGCGAATCCGGGACAGGGTCCAAAGAGCAGTACTTC; CDR3: CASSESGTGSKEQYF
D: TRBD1; size: -; J: TRBJ2-7; V: TRBV20-1; DNA: TGCAGTGCTAGAGAGACCGGGACAGGTTCCTACGAGCAGTACTTC; CDR3: CSARETGTGSYEQYF
D: -; size: -; J: TRBJ1-5; V: TRBV20-1; DNA: TGCATTTTGGGGGGCAATCAGCCCCAGCATTTT; CDR3: CILGGNQPQHF
D: -; size: few; J: TRBJ2-7; V: TRBV4-2; DNA: TGTGCCAGCAGCCAAGAAAAGGGGGGAAGGTACGAGCAGTACTTC; CDR3: CASSQEKGGRYEQYF